Detailed here is one TCR beta chain. The protocol was immunoSEQ multiplex PCR, while the TCRdb copy is restricted to in-frame clones and leaves out a portion. The sample yields roughly 2,300,000 clones, approximately 90% seen once. The J segment lost 5 bases and the V segment lost 4 bases, leaving 7 bases of the junction unmatched. The CDR3 totals 16 residues. Germline CDR1 and CDR2: SGHRS and YFSETQ. These data are taken from a study of shared clonotypes between healthy human individuals. The rearrangement uses TRBV5-1 and TRBJ2-2; 11 nucleotides align to TRBD1. The clonotype comes from a man between 18 and 29 years old in good health. Some clones in this sample may be carry-over from other donors' samples. Sequenced: naive CD4+ T cells from PBMCs. Regarding subset: CD45RA+ positively selected. Here the CDR3 reads CASSPGQGAWTGELFF. The CDR3, as DNA: TGCGCCAGCAGCCCCGGACAGGGGGCGTGGACCGGGGAGCTGTTTTTT.